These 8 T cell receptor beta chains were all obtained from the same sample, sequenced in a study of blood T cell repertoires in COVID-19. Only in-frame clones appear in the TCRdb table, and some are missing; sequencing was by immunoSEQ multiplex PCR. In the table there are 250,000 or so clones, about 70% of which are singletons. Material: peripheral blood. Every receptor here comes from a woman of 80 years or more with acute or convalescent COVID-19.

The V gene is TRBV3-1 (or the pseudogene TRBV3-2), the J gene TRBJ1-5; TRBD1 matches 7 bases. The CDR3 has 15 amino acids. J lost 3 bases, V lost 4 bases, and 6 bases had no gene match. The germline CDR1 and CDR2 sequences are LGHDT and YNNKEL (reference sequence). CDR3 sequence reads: CASSLGGTVNQPQHF. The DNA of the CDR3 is TGTGCCAGCAGCCTTGGTGGGACAGTCAATCAGCCCCAGCATTTT.

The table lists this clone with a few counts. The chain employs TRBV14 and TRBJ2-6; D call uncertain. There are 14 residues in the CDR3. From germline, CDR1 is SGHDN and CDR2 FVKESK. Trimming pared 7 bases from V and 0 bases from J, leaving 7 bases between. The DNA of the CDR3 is TGTGCCAGCACCCGAGCCTCTGGGGCCAACGTCCTGACTTTC. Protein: CASTRASGANVLTF.

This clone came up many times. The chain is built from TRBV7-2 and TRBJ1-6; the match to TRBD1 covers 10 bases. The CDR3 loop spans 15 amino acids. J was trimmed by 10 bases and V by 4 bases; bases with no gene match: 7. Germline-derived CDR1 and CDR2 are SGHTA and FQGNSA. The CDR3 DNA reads TGTGCCAGCAGCTCCCGGACAGGGGGGGGCTCACCCCTCCACTTT. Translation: CASSSRTGGGSPLHF.

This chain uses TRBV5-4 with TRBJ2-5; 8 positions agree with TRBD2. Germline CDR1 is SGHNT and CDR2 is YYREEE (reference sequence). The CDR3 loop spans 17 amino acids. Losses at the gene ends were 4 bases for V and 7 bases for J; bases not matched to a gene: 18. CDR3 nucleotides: TGTGCCAGCAGCCCCCCGTTTAGCGGGATGGCCCCCGGGACCCAGTACTTC. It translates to CASSPPFSGMAPGTQYF.

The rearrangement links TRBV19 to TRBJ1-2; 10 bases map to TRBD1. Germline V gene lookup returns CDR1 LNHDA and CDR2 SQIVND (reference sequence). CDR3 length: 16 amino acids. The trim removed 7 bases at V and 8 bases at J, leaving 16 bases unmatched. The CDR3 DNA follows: TGTGCCAGTATCCTTACCGGGACAGGGGAGGCAGGGGGCTACACCTTC. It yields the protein CASILTGTGEAGGYTF.

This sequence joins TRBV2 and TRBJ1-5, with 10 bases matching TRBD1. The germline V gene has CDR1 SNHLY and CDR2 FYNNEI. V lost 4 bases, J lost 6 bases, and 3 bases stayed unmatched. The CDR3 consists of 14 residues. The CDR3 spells CASSGDRGSQPQHF. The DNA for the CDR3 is TGTGCCAGCAGTGGGGACAGGGGCAGTCAGCCCCAGCATTTT. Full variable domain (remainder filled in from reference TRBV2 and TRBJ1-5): EPEVTQTPSHQVTQMGQEVILRCVPISNHLYFYWYRQILGQKVEFLVSFYNNEISEKSEIFDDQFSVERPDGSNFTLKIRSTKLEDSAMYFCASSGDRGSQPQHFGDGTRLSIL.

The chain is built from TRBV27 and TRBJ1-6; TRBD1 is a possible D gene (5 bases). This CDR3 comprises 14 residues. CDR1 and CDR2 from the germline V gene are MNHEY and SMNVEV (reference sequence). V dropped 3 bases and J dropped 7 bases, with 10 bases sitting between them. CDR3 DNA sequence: TGTGCCAGCAGTTTTGACAGAGAGAATTCACCCCTCCACTTT. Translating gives CASSFDRENSPLHF.

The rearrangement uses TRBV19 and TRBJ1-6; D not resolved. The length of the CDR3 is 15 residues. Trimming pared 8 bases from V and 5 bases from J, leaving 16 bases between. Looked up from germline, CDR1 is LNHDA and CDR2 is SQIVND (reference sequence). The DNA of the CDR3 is TGTGCCAGTGTCGGACGTCGAGGGAATAATTCACCCCTCCACTTT. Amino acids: CASVGRRGNNSPLHF.